These T cell receptor beta chains were read from a single sample in a study of blood T cells in healthy people across ages. MiXCR, run by TCRdb on the 5' RACE reads, gives a single entry per CDR3 protein. The data show about 1.4 million distinct CDR3 sequences, with almost 60% seen just once and about 6.7% held by the top ten. The sequencing input was blood. These receptors all come from a man younger than 30 in good health. CDR3s include the opening cysteine and the closing phenylalanine or tryptophan. D genes are given only for firm matches. Only part of the rows carry a size: once, few, many, or a class if the clone is expanded.

TRBV15	once	19	TRBD1	TRBJ2-1	CATSRGMQGAYLSYNEQFF	TGTGCCACCAGCAGAGGGATGCAGGGGGCTTACCTCTCCTACAATGAGCAGTTCTTC
TRBV7-9	NA	17	NA	TRBJ2-3	CASLDPKMSSGPDTQYF	TGTGCCAGCCTCGATCCAAAGATGTCTAGTGGACCAGATACGCAGTATTTT
TRBV15	NA	15	TRBD2	TRBJ2-7	CATSRESSGLYEQYF	TGTGCCACCAGCAGAGAGTCTAGCGGGTTATACGAGCAGTACTTC
TRBV20-1	NA	16	TRBD2	TRBJ2-3	CSATRLAGGQVDTQYF	TGCAGTGCTACGCGACTAGCGGGGGGGCAGGTAGATACGCAGTATTTT
TRBV10-3	NA	15	NA	TRBJ2-7	CAISDTQGRTYEQYF	TGTGCCATCAGTGACACACAGGGGAGGACGTACGAGCAGTACTTC
TRBV20-1	NA	13	NA	TRBJ2-7	CSARQEISYEQYF	TGCAGTGCTAGACAGGAAATCTCCTACGAGCAGTACTTC
TRBV20-1	NA	11	TRBD1	TRBJ2-7	CSGQGPYEQYF	TGCAGTGGACAGGGTCCCTACGAGCAGTACTTC
TRBV19	NA	13	TRBD1	TRBJ1-6	CASSFYRGTPPHF	TGTGCCAGTAGTTTCTACAGGGGTACACCCCCCCACTTT
TRBV19	NA	15	TRBD1	TRBJ1-2	CASSIPGQGYYGYTF	TGTGCCAGTAGTATTCCGGGACAGGGCTACTATGGCTACACCTTC
TRBV20-1	NA	11	NA	TRBJ1-2	CSARTRYGYTF	TGCAGTGCTAGAACCCGTTATGGCTACACCTTC
TRBV5-1	NA	15	NA	TRBJ2-6	CASSQKKSGANVLTF	TGCGCCAGCAGCCAGAAGAAATCTGGGGCCAACGTCCTGACTTTC
TRBV4-3	NA	15	NA	TRBJ1-1	CASSQGLRGNTEAFF	TGCGCCAGCAGCCAAGGGCTCAGGGGGAACACTGAAGCTTTCTTT